These 19 T cell receptor beta chains share one sample of origin, sequenced in a study of T cell responses to AZD1222 COVID-19 vaccine. Clones were sequenced by immunoSEQ multiplex PCR, and TCRdb holds only the in-frame ones, with some missing. This sample has over 100,000 clones, with about 85% found just once. The source material was peripheral blood, sampled on day 0 of AZD1222 vaccination. Source of these receptors: an adult in good health.

The V gene is TRBV5-1, the J gene TRBJ2-5; a possible D gene is TRBD1 (5 bases). This CDR3 has 16 amino acids. V shed 4 bases and J shed 1 base, with 17 bases lying between them. Germline CDR1 is SGHRS and CDR2 is YFSETQ. The CDR3 here is CASSAQPQGFQETQYF. Here the CDR3 DNA reads TGCGCCAGCAGCGCTCAGCCCCAGGGCTTCCAAGAGACCCAGTACTTC.

The rearrangement uses TRBV5-6 and TRBJ1-6; D may be TRBD1 (5 bases). The V end lost 2 bases, the J end lost 6 bases, and 15 bases lay between the germline ends. Germline V CDR1 and CDR2: SGHDT, YYEEEE. The CDR3 consists of 16 residues. The CDR3 nucleotides are TGTGCCAGCAGCTTCCGGGGGAGGAGGATTAATTCACCCCTCCACTTT. Translation gives CASSFRGRRINSPLHF.

This clone was found once. This chain uses TRBV7-2 with TRBJ1-1; D call uncertain. V dropped 3 bases and J dropped 0 bases, with 17 bases sitting between them. The germline gives CDR1 SGHTA, CDR2 FQGNSA. The CDR3 consists of 17 residues. As DNA, the CDR3 is TGTGCCAGCAGCTTTAGGCAGTCAGGTCTTCTGAACACTGAAGCTTTCTTT. Its translation is CASSFRQSGLLNTEAFF.

A few counts support this clone. The chain carries TRBV2 and TRBJ1-5; 9 bases are shared with TRBD1. The CDR3 contains 16 residues. The J segment lost 2 bases and the V segment lost 5 bases, leaving 7 bases of the junction unmatched. Germline values: CDR1 SNHLY, CDR2 FYNNEI. The CDR3 DNA reads as TGTGCCAGCAGTTACACAGGGGGCGGCGGCAATCAGCCCCAGCATTTT. Its protein is CASSYTGGGGNQPQHF.

V gene TRBV30 combines with J gene TRBJ1-2; D is undetermined. The V and J ends lost 3 bases and 4 bases respectively, with 12 bases between them. The CDR3 has 13 residues. CDR1 and CDR2 from the germline V gene are GTSNPN and SVGIG (reference sequence). The CDR3 is CAWSISPLYGYTF. Here the CDR3 DNA reads TGTGCCTGGAGCATCAGTCCCCTCTATGGCTACACCTTC. The full variable domain, its missing parts supplied by reference TRBV30 and TRBJ1-2, is SQTIHQWPATLVQPVGSPLSLECTVEGTSNPNLYWYRQAAGRGLQLLFYSVGIGQISSEVPQNLSASRPQDRQFILSSKKLLLSDSGFYLCAWSISPLYGYTFGSGTRLTVV.

V is TRBV11-2 and J is TRBJ2-1; the D is unclear. This CDR3 is 14 amino acids long. CDR1 is SGHAT and CDR2 is FQNNGV in the germline V gene. V lost 5 bases, J lost 2 bases, and 10 bases lay in between. Here the CDR3 reads CASSRTAPYNEQFF. CDR3 bases: TGTGCCAGCAGCAGAACAGCGCCCTACAATGAGCAGTTCTTC.

The CDR3 coding sequence is TGCAGCGCCTGCCGGGACATTCCCTACAATGAGCAGTTCTTC. It codes for CSACRDIPYNEQFF. J is TRBJ2-1 and V is TRBV29-1, with D possibly TRBD1 on 6 matching bases. Trimming shortened V by 7 bases and J by 2 bases, and 15 bases separated the two germline ends. This CDR3 comprises 14 residues. Germline assignment: CDR1 SQVTM and CDR2 ANQGSEA.

This chain links TRBV7-9 with TRBJ2-2; the D gene is possibly TRBD1 (6 bases). The germline CDR1 and CDR2 sequences are SEHNR and FQNEAQ (reference sequence). The V and J ends lost 2 bases and 4 bases respectively, with 14 bases between them. The CDR3 covers 16 residues. The chain's CDR3 is CASSLMAQGPTGELFF. Written as DNA, the CDR3 is TGTGCCAGCAGCTTAATGGCGCAGGGGCCCACCGGGGAGCTGTTTTTT.

The rearrangement links TRBV4-1 to TRBJ2-6, with 8 bases matching TRBD1. Trimming cost V 2 bases and J 2 bases; bases outside gene matches: 8. There are 18 residues in the CDR3. The germline V gene encodes CDR1 MGHRA and CDR2 YSYEKL. The DNA of the CDR3 is TGCGCCAGCAGCCAAACCGGACAGGGAGGAGCTGGGGCCAACGTCCTGACTTTC. This sequence encodes CASSQTGQGGAGANVLTF.

The CDR3: CASSMLAGGTDTQYF. DNA for the CDR3: TGTGCCAGCAGCATGCTAGCGGGGGGCACAGATACGCAGTATTTT. The V gene is TRBV7-2, the J gene TRBJ2-3, with 10 positions matching TRBD2. V dropped 5 bases and J dropped 1; count of bases not matched to a gene: 3. Germline values: CDR1 SGHTA, CDR2 FQGNSA. CDR3 length equals 15 residues. The full variable domain, rest sourced from reference TRBV7-2 and TRBJ2-3, is GAGVSQSPSNKVTEKGKDVELRCDPISGHTALYWYRQSLGQGLEFLIYFQGNSAPDKSGLPSDRFSAERTGGSVSTLTIQRTQQEDSAVYLCASSMLAGGTDTQYFGPGTRLTVL.

This rearrangement joins TRBV18 to TRBJ2-7, with D unresolved. V lost 1 base to trimming and J lost 5 bases, with 9 bases between them. Germline CDR1 and CDR2: KGHSH and LQKENI. CDR3 length: 13 residues. Here the CDR3 reads CASSPLVVDEQYF. Written as DNA, the CDR3 is TGTGCCAGCTCACCACTCGTAGTGGACGAGCAGTACTTC. Together with reference TRBV18 and TRBJ2-7, the CDR3 gives the full variable domain: NAGVMQNPRHLVRRRGQEARLRCSPMKGHSHVYWYRQLPEEGLKFMVYLQKENIIDESGMPKERFSAEFPKEGPSILRIQQVVRGDSAAYFCASSPLVVDEQYFGPGTRLTVT.

This rearrangement joins TRBV5-1 to TRBJ2-5, with D maybe TRBD2 (6 bases). The CDR3 has 13 amino acids. Germline assignment: CDR1 SGHRS and CDR2 YFSETQ. The V end lost 4 bases, the J end lost 1 base, and 8 bases lay between the germline ends. In DNA form, the CDR3 reads TGCGCCAGCAGCCACGGGAGCCAAGAGACCCAGTACTTC. Translation gives CASSHGSQETQYF.

The J gene is TRBJ1-1, the V gene TRBV7-3; TRBD1 is a possible D gene (5 bases). The CDR3 has 14 residues. V gave up 6 bases and J gave up 0 bases, with 11 bases separating them. CDR1 is SGHTA, CDR2 FQGTGA, per germline. The CDR3 DNA reads TGTGCCAGCAGTCCCGGACACATGAACACTGAAGCTTTCTTT. Translation: CASSPGHMNTEAFF.

This clone appeared a few times. The J gene is TRBJ1-2, the V gene TRBV11-2, with 7 bases matching TRBD1. The CDR3 spans 14 residues. V lost 6 bases, J lost 6 bases, and 10 bases stayed unmatched. Germline CDR1 and CDR2: SGHAT and FQNNGV. In DNA form, the CDR3 reads TGTGCCAGCAGTAGGGGGCTACTATGGGATGGCTACACCTTC. This sequence encodes CASSRGLLWDGYTF.

This clone turned up a few times. The gene calls are TRBV10-3 and TRBJ2-7, with D tentatively TRBD2 (5 bases). Trimming removed 4 bases from V and 3 bases from J, with 16 bases in between. CDR1 and CDR2 (germline): ENHRY, SYGVKD. The CDR3 spans 15 residues. The CDR3 nucleotides are TGTGCCATCAGTGGCTCGGGTCCCGAGGGCTACGAGCAGTACTTC. Its protein is CAISGSGPEGYEQYF.

This clone was observed a single time. This sequence joins TRBV5-1 and TRBJ2-1; 7 positions agree with TRBD2. Per the germline V gene, CDR1 is SGHRS and CDR2 is YFSETQ. This CDR3 spans 15 amino acids. The V gene end was trimmed by 2 bases and the J gene end by 4 bases; junction bases not matched to a gene: 6. The CDR3 spells CASSFRLAGYNEQFF. The DNA for the CDR3 is TGCGCCAGCAGCTTTCGACTAGCAGGGTACAATGAGCAGTTCTTC.

The V call is TRBV20-1, the J call TRBJ2-7; 12 positions match TRBD2. The ends lost 3 bases at V and 5 bases at J; junction bases unmatched: 5. This CDR3 spans 14 amino acids. The germline CDR1 and CDR2 sequences are DFQATT and SNEGSKA (reference sequence). CDR3 nucleotide sequence: TGCAGTGCTAGTGGACTAGCGGGAAAACACGAGCAGTACTTC. Its protein product is CSASGLAGKHEQYF.

This clone has a handful of counts. The V call is TRBV10-3, the J call TRBJ2-7; D not certain. In germline, CDR1 is ENHRY, CDR2 SYGVKD. V was cut by 3 bases and J by 0 bases, with 9 bases left in between. The length of the CDR3 is 14 residues. CDR3 protein: CAISERAGSYEQYF. The CDR3 region has the DNA TGTGCCATCAGTGAAAGGGCAGGCTCCTACGAGCAGTACTTC.

The rearrangement joins TRBV5-6 to TRBJ2-5, with D possibly matching TRBD2 (6 bases). The V end was cut by 1 base, the J end by 3 bases, with 19 bases between. Looked up from germline, CDR1 is SGHDT and CDR2 is YYEEEE. The CDR3 has 17 residues. CDR3 sequence: CASSLSPSAAGKETQYF. The CDR3 nucleotides read TGTGCCAGCAGCTTGTCCCCAAGTGCGGCGGGAAAAGAGACCCAGTACTTC.